Shown below are 18 T cell receptor beta chains from a single sample sequenced in a study of molecular identifiers for immune sequencing clone quantification. Via MiXCR, TCRdb re-called the PCR reads, giving one row per CDR3 protein. This sample has 490,000 or so distinct CDR3 sequences, with around a fifth found just once. The sample comprised naive CD8+ T cells from blood, with Jurkat cell RNA spiked in. Subset described: FACS-sorted CD8+CD4-CCR7+CD45RA+ naive T cells. Receptors were obtained from a human donor in good health. Some libraries in this study had Jurkat cell RNA spiked in.

There are a few counts of this clonotype. This chain uses TRBV5-3 with TRBJ2-7, with 11 positions matching TRBD1. TRBV5-3 is an ORF, with its function uncertain. The CDR3 has 15 residues. The ends lost 8 bases at V and 10 bases at J; junction bases unmatched: 17. The DNA for the CDR3 is TGTGCCAGCTCTCACACCGGGACAGGGGGTTATGAACAGTACTTC. It is translated as CASSHTGTGGYEQYF.

This clonotype occurred many times. V gene TRBV10-3 combines with J gene TRBJ2-7; D is unclear. The germline V gene has CDR1 ENHRY and CDR2 SYGVKD. The CDR3 has 14 amino acids. V lost 6 bases, J lost 7 bases, and 19 bases lay in between. CDR3 DNA sequence: TGTGCCATCAGGGGCACTGACGTCCCGAGGGAGCAGTACTTC. Translated: CAIRGTDVPREQYF.

This clonotype occurred many times. V and J are TRBV2 and TRBJ2-6; the match to TRBD2 covers 7 bases. This CDR3 comprises 17 residues. The V gene's germline CDR1 is SNHLY and CDR2 FYNNEI. The V segment lost 6 bases and the J segment 0 bases; nucleotides outside the gene matches: 8. The CDR3 region is CASRGTTRLSGANVLTF. As DNA, the CDR3 is TGTGCCAGCAGGGGGACTACACGCCTCTCTGGGGCCAACGTCCTGACTTTC.

This clonotype was found a few times. The rearrangement links TRBV19 to TRBJ1-4, with TRBD1 matching 7 bases. The J segment lost 8 bases and the V segment lost 7 bases, leaving 10 bases of the junction unmatched. Germline V CDR1 and CDR2: LNHDA, SQIVND (reference sequence). The CDR3 totals 14 residues. The CDR3 DNA reads as TGTGCCAGTAAGGGGAGGGGGCCGAGGGAAAAACTGTTTTTT. It is translated as CASKGRGPREKLFF.

V gene TRBV5-6 combines with J gene TRBJ2-2; D call uncertain. Between the trimmed V and J ends, which lost 1 base and 5 bases, there was a span of 6 bases. Germline V gene data show CDR1 as SGHDT and CDR2 as YYEEEE. The CDR3 has 13 amino acids. CDR3 protein: CASSLLITGELFF. The CDR3 nucleotides are TGTGCCAGCAGCTTGCTGATAACCGGGGAGCTGTTTTTT.

Details on this clonotype: A read error is possible here, since a much larger clone lies one base away. This chain connects TRBV28 to TRBJ1-5; 10 nucleotides agree with TRBD1. The trim removed 5 bases at V and 5 bases at J, leaving 6 bases unmatched. The CDR3 length is 15 residues. CDR1 MDHEN and CDR2 SYDVKM come from the germline V gene. The CDR3 here is CASSADRGRDQPQHF. In nucleotides, the CDR3 is TGTGCCAGCAGTGCGGACAGGGGGAGAGATCAGCCCCAGCATTTT.

Details on this clonotype: Since a much larger clone is just one base distant, this may be a read error. The chain has TRBV18 and TRBJ1-1; D uncertain. CDR1 and CDR2 from the germline V gene are KGHSH and LQKENI. The CDR3 spans 14 residues. For the CDR3, the DNA is TGTGCCAGCTCACCACCGTTGTTGAACGCTGAAGCTTTCTTT. The encoded protein is CASSPPLLNAEAFF.

The chain uses TRBV7-9 and TRBJ2-1; D remains ambiguous. Trimming pared 5 bases from V and 7 bases from J, leaving 6 bases between. Germline V gene data show CDR1 as SEHNR and CDR2 as FQNEAQ (reference sequence). CDR3 length: 11 residues. CDR3 nucleotide sequence: TGTGCCAGCAGCGCCGGGAATGAGCAGTTCTTC. Residues: CASSAGNEQFF.

This rearrangement joins TRBV23-1 to TRBJ2-1; D is perhaps TRBD1 or TRBD2 (5 bases each). TRBV23-1 is an ORF; its function is uncertain. The CDR3 spans 16 residues. V was shortened by 7 bases and J by 2 bases, with 18 bases between the two germline ends. The CDR3 reads CASTTPGAFAYNEQFF. DNA for the CDR3: TGCGCCAGCACCACCCCCGGGGCCTTCGCCTACAATGAGCAGTTCTTC.

This clonotype was detected a few times. V is TRBV6-2 or TRBV6-3 and J is TRBJ1-1; D ambiguous. This CDR3 contains 13 residues. Germline V CDR1 and CDR2: MNHEY, SVGEGT. Trimming stripped 2 bases from V and 7 bases from J, with 11 bases between. The CDR3 bases are TGTGCCAGCAGTTACGGGGTAGGGAATGAAGCTTTCTTT. Translated: CASSYGVGNEAFF.

The chain couples TRBV10-2 to TRBJ2-1; TRBD1 agrees at 7 bases. This CDR3 region has 13 residues. Germline assignment: CDR1 WSHSY and CDR2 SAAADI. V trimming: 0 bases; J trimming: 10 bases; junction bases outside the gene matches: 3. This CDR3 reads CASSESKGAEQFF. The CDR3 DNA reads TGCGCCAGCAGTGAGTCGAAGGGGGCAGAGCAGTTCTTC.

The chain employs TRBV9 and TRBJ2-3; 7 bases agree with TRBD2. Germline V gene data show CDR1 as SGDLS and CDR2 as YYNGEE. There are 15 residues in the CDR3. After removal of 3 bases from V and 6 bases from J, the junction contained 10 bases not matched to a gene. The CDR3 DNA is TGTGCCAGCAGCGGGGACTATACGACGTCTGATACGCAGTATTTT. Protein sequence: CASSGDYTTSDTQYF.

The V call is TRBV27, the J call TRBJ2-3; possibly TRBD2 for D (5 bases). V was pared by 6 bases and J by 3 bases, with 13 bases between. The CDR3 has 14 residues. CDR1 MNHEY and CDR2 SMNVEV come from the germline V gene (reference sequence). This CDR3 is CASRGGGGTDTQYF. CDR3 DNA sequence: TGTGCCAGCAGAGGCGGAGGAGGAACAGATACGCAGTATTTT.

This clonotype was observed at least ten times. This rearrangement joins TRBV7-2 to TRBJ1-1, with D possibly matching TRBD1 (6 bases). Germline CDR1 is SGHTA and CDR2 is FQGNSA. The ends were cut back, 0 bases at V and 5 bases at J, with 10 bases in the middle. CDR3 length equals 14 residues. Here the CDR3 reads CASSLAGGRTEAFF. As DNA, the CDR3 is TGTGCCAGCAGCTTAGCAGGGGGACGGACTGAAGCTTTCTTT.

The CDR3 sequence: CASTGTGAFEKLFF. The DNA for the CDR3 is TGTGCCAGCACGGGGACAGGGGCGTTTGAAAAACTGTTTTTT. V is TRBV5-8 and J is TRBJ1-4, with 10 bases aligning to TRBD1. After removal of 6 bases from V and 7 bases from J, the junction contained 6 bases not matched to a gene. Germline-derived CDR1 and CDR2 are SGHTS and YDEGEE. The length of the CDR3 is 14 residues.

Notes on this clonotype: A single base separates this from a much larger clone, so it may be a read error. V and J are TRBV7-9 and TRBJ2-3; the D gene could be TRBD1 or TRBD2 (5 bases each). The CDR3 covers 16 residues. CDR1 and CDR2 (germline): SEHNR, FQNEAQ (reference sequence). V lost 5 bases and J 4 bases, leaving 19 bases between the germline ends. The CDR3 DNA reads TGTGCCAGCAGCATTCGGGACGGTACATACGCAGATACGCAGTATTTT. This encodes CASSIRDGTYADTQYF.

The rearrangement links TRBV28 to TRBJ2-7, with D perhaps matching TRBD1 or TRBD2 (5 bases each). Germline V gives CDR1 MDHEN, CDR2 SYDVKM. Trimming took off 4 bases at V and 4 bases at J, with 14 bases between the two ends. This CDR3 region has 14 residues. CDR3 sequence (DNA): TGTGCCAGCAGTTATAGACTGGGACCGTACGAGCAGTACTTC. Residues: CASSYRLGPYEQYF.

This clonotype was recorded many times. CDR3 loop: CASSYSFVQNTGELFF. For the CDR3, the DNA is TGTGCCAGCAGTTACTCGTTTGTTCAGAACACCGGGGAGCTGTTTTTT. The V and J genes are TRBV6-2 or TRBV6-3 and TRBJ2-2; D gene ambiguous. Germline CDR1 is MNHEY and CDR2 is SVGEGT. Trimming pared 0 bases from V and 1 base from J, leaving 9 bases between. CDR3 length equals 16 residues.